This note documents a single T cell receptor (beta chain) sequence. Its antigen is undetermined. TCRdb re-analysed the 5' RACE reads in MiXCR, keeping a single row per CDR3 protein. Of 350,000 to 450,000 distinct CDR3 sequences in the sample, 20% are singletons; the top ten hold roughly 8.4%. This sample was taken from a study of T-cell memory formation after mild COVID-19. Study background: In these data, TCR clusters were largely donor specific. Study-wide results and limits: The second-wave clones peaking on day 37 were not confirmed as SARS-CoV-2-specific.

In germline, CDR1 is DFQATT, CDR2 SNEGSKA (reference sequence). V shed 4 bases and J shed 0 bases, with 7 bases lying between them. CDR3 length equals 12 residues. The TCR comes from an adult woman who had mild COVID-19 (a few samples of this study predate the infection). Cell type and time point are not known. The sample comprised PBMCs or a T cell subset sorted from them (not recorded which). The chain couples TRBV20-1 to TRBJ2-7, with D hard to call. The CDR3 DNA is TGCAGTGCTACAAGATACTCCTACGAGCAGTACTTC. It specifies CSATRYSYEQYF.